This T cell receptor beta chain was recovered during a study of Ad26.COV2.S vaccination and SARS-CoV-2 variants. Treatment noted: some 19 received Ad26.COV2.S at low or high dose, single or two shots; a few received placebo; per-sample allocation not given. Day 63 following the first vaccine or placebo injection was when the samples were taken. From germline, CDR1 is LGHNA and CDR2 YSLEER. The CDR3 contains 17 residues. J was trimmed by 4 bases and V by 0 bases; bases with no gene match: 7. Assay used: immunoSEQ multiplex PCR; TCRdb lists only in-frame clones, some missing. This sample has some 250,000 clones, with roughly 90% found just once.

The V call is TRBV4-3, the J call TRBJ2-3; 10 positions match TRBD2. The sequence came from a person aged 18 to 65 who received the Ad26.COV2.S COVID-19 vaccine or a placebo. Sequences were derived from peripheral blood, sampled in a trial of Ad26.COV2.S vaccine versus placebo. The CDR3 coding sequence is TGCGCCAGCAGCCAAGAGGCTGGGACTAGCGTCGCAGATACGCAGTATTTT. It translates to CASSQEAGTSVADTQYF.